This is a list of T cell receptor beta chains from one sample in a study of CD8 T cells in ankylosing spondylitis. From the 5' RACE reads, TCRdb called clonotypes with MiXCR, one entry per CDR3 protein. The table records about 35,000 distinct CDR3 sequences, around 10% of them present only once. Sequencing was performed on blood, either unsorted or a sorted T cell fraction (not recorded which). These receptor sequences come from a male donor with ankylosing spondylitis or in good health (not recorded which). Each CDR3 is given with its conserved first and last residue. A D gene is named only where the DNA matches it firmly. Clone size is shown for a subset of rows, as once, few, many or a class of expanded clone.

d_gene: NA; v_gene: TRBV7-3; abundance: many; j_gene: TRBJ2-5; CDR3aa: CASSYLGGQKGTQYF; CDR3nt: TGTGCCAGCAGTTACCTGGGGGGCCAAAAAGGGACCCAGTACTTC
d_gene: NA; v_gene: TRBV4-1; abundance: many; j_gene: TRBJ2-2; CDR3aa: CASSQAGFQTYPGELFF; CDR3nt: TGCGCCAGCAGCCAAGCAGGGTTCCAAACCTACCCCGGGGAGCTGTTTTTT
d_gene: NA; v_gene: TRBV7-9; abundance: many; j_gene: TRBJ2-7; CDR3aa: CASSLVMEEGDEQYF; CDR3nt: TGTGCCAGCAGCTTAGTTATGGAGGAGGGCGACGAGCAGTACTTC
d_gene: NA; v_gene: TRBV27; abundance: many; j_gene: TRBJ2-7; CDR3aa: CASSLGQGNEQYF; CDR3nt: TGTGCCAGCAGTTTAGGGCAGGGGAACGAGCAGTACTTC
d_gene: NA; v_gene: TRBV4-1; abundance: many; j_gene: TRBJ2-1; CDR3aa: CASSEPFGTGYNEQFF; CDR3nt: TGCGCCAGCAGCGAACCTTTTGGGACTGGCTACAATGAGCAGTTCTTC
d_gene: NA; v_gene: TRBV5-6; abundance: many; j_gene: TRBJ2-5; CDR3aa: CASSFLGETQYF; CDR3nt: TGTGCCAGCAGCTTCTTAGGAGAGACCCAGTACTTC
d_gene: TRBD1; v_gene: TRBV20-1; abundance: many; j_gene: TRBJ2-1; CDR3aa: CSASEKTGYTYNEQFF; CDR3nt: TGCAGTGCTAGTGAAAAGACAGGGTACACCTACAATGAGCAGTTCTTC
d_gene: NA; v_gene: TRBV5-1; abundance: many; j_gene: TRBJ1-1; CDR3aa: CASSLEQENTEAFF; CDR3nt: TGCGCCAGCAGCTTGGAACAGGAGAACACTGAAGCTTTCTTT
d_gene: NA; v_gene: TRBV7-8; abundance: NA; j_gene: TRBJ1-1; CDR3aa: CASSLTLNTEAFF; CDR3nt: TGTGCCAGCAGCCTGACACTGAACACTGAAGCTTTCTTT
d_gene: TRBD2; v_gene: TRBV6-1; abundance: many; j_gene: TRBJ2-2; CDR3aa: CASSRSGRGNTGELFF; CDR3nt: TGTGCCAGCAGCCGTAGCGGGAGGGGTAACACCGGGGAGCTGTTTTTT
d_gene: NA; v_gene: TRBV20-1; abundance: NA; j_gene: TRBJ1-4; CDR3aa: CSAPARAGTSTNEKLFF; CDR3nt: TGCAGTGCTCCCGCGAGAGCAGGGACGTCAACTAATGAAAAACTGTTTTTT
d_gene: TRBD2; v_gene: TRBV5-1; abundance: many; j_gene: TRBJ2-5; CDR3aa: CASSPRLAGVVSYQETQYF; CDR3nt: TGCGCCAGCAGCCCCCGACTAGCGGGAGTTGTTTCGTACCAAGAGACCCAGTACTTC
d_gene: TRBD2; v_gene: TRBV20-1; abundance: many; j_gene: TRBJ2-1; CDR3aa: CSAHLAGGPGGEQFF; CDR3nt: TGCAGTGCTCACCTAGCGGGAGGGCCGGGGGGTGAGCAGTTCTTC
d_gene: NA; v_gene: TRBV9; abundance: NA; j_gene: TRBJ1-6; CDR3aa: CASSTGGQLNSPLHF; CDR3nt: TGTGCCAGCAGCACGGGGGGGCAGCTTAATTCACCCCTCCACTTT
d_gene: NA; v_gene: TRBV5-1; abundance: many; j_gene: TRBJ2-5; CDR3aa: CASSLGPSAAETQYF; CDR3nt: TGCGCCAGCAGCTTGGGCCCCTCGGCTGCAGAGACCCAGTACTTC
d_gene: TRBD2; v_gene: TRBV14; abundance: many; j_gene: TRBJ2-7; CDR3aa: CASSAGLAGSYEQYF; CDR3nt: TGTGCCAGCAGCGCGGGACTAGCGGGCTCCTACGAGCAGTACTTC
d_gene: NA; v_gene: TRBV6-5; abundance: many; j_gene: TRBJ1-1; CDR3aa: CASSYSPARGAMTGTEAFF; CDR3nt: TGTGCCAGCAGTTACTCCCCTGCCCGGGGCGCGATGACGGGCACTGAAGCTTTCTTT
d_gene: NA; v_gene: TRBV29-1; abundance: many; j_gene: TRBJ1-1; CDR3aa: CSVEGGTEAFF; CDR3nt: TGCAGCGTTGAAGGGGGGACTGAAGCTTTCTTT
d_gene: NA; v_gene: TRBV24-1; abundance: many; j_gene: TRBJ2-6; CDR3aa: CATSDFGGGGAGANVLTF; CDR3nt: TGTGCCACCAGTGATTTTGGGGGAGGTGGCGCTGGGGCCAACGTCCTGACTTTC
d_gene: NA; v_gene: TRBV4-3; abundance: many; j_gene: TRBJ2-1; CDR3aa: CASSQEIRTFNSYNEQFF; CDR3nt: TGCGCCAGCAGCCAAGAGATAAGGACATTTAACTCCTACAATGAGCAGTTCTTC
d_gene: TRBD2; v_gene: TRBV20-1; abundance: few; j_gene: TRBJ2-1; CDR3aa: CSAQSGVVAGVDEQFF; CDR3nt: TGCAGTGCCCAGAGTGGGGTGGTAGCGGGAGTGGATGAGCAGTTCTTC
d_gene: TRBD2; v_gene: TRBV7-9; abundance: many; j_gene: TRBJ2-1; CDR3aa: CASSLALAELSYNEQFF; CDR3nt: TGTGCCAGCAGCTTAGCGCTAGCGGAGCTCTCCTACAATGAGCAGTTCTTC
d_gene: TRBD2; v_gene: TRBV15; abundance: NA; j_gene: TRBJ2-1; CDR3aa: CATSNIGRTYNEQFF; CDR3nt: TGTGCCACCAGCAATATCGGGAGGACCTACAATGAGCAGTTCTTC
d_gene: TRBD1; v_gene: TRBV29-1; abundance: many; j_gene: TRBJ1-1; CDR3aa: CSVGQGFGNTEAFF; CDR3nt: TGCAGCGTCGGACAGGGATTCGGGAACACTGAAGCTTTCTTT
d_gene: TRBD1; v_gene: TRBV11-2; abundance: many; j_gene: TRBJ2-1; CDR3aa: CASSTKTGNEQFF; CDR3nt: TGTGCCAGCAGCACAAAGACAGGGAATGAGCAGTTCTTC
d_gene: TRBD2; v_gene: TRBV10-3; abundance: many; j_gene: TRBJ2-5; CDR3aa: CATGGGLAGASQETQYF; CDR3nt: TGTGCCACAGGAGGTGGGCTAGCGGGAGCGAGCCAAGAGACCCAGTACTTC
d_gene: TRBD2; v_gene: TRBV11-3; abundance: NA; j_gene: TRBJ2-1; CDR3aa: CASSLGTSLGDEQFF; CDR3nt: TGTGCCAGCAGCTTAGGGACTAGCCTCGGGGATGAGCAGTTCTTC
d_gene: NA; v_gene: TRBV12-3/TRBV12-4; abundance: many; j_gene: TRBJ1-2; CDR3aa: CASSPEGPRYGYTF; CDR3nt: TGTGCCAGCAGTCCCGAGGGACCTCGCTATGGCTACACCTTC
d_gene: TRBD2; v_gene: TRBV2; abundance: NA; j_gene: TRBJ2-1; CDR3aa: CASRGLAEFNEQFF; CDR3nt: TGTGCCAGCAGGGGACTAGCGGAGTTCAATGAGCAGTTCTTC
d_gene: NA; v_gene: TRBV12-3/TRBV12-4; abundance: NA; j_gene: TRBJ1-3; CDR3aa: CASSLAGDRSGNTIYF; CDR3nt: TGTGCCAGCAGTTTGGCAGGGGACCGCTCTGGAAACACCATATATTTT
d_gene: NA; v_gene: TRBV4-1; abundance: many; j_gene: TRBJ2-7; CDR3aa: CASSHQIENYEQYF; CDR3nt: TGCGCCAGCAGCCACCAAATAGAGAACTACGAGCAGTACTTC
d_gene: NA; v_gene: TRBV18; abundance: few; j_gene: TRBJ1-5; CDR3aa: CASSLDNYQPQHF; CDR3nt: TGTGCCAGCTCACTGGACAACTATCAGCCCCAGCATTTT
d_gene: NA; v_gene: TRBV7-6; abundance: NA; j_gene: TRBJ2-7; CDR3aa: CASSPGATTNHYEQYF; CDR3nt: TGTGCCAGCAGCCCGGGGGCTACCACAAACCACTACGAGCAGTACTTC
d_gene: TRBD1; v_gene: TRBV6-1; abundance: NA; j_gene: TRBJ2-7; CDR3aa: CASSTGQGMDEQYF; CDR3nt: TGTGCCAGCAGTACGGGACAGGGAATGGACGAGCAGTACTTC
d_gene: TRBD1; v_gene: TRBV5-4; abundance: many; j_gene: TRBJ2-1; CDR3aa: CASSLGPGQGSYNEQFF; CDR3nt: TGTGCCAGCAGCTTGGGTCCGGGACAGGGAAGTTACAATGAGCAGTTCTTC
d_gene: NA; v_gene: TRBV11-2; abundance: many; j_gene: TRBJ2-3; CDR3aa: CASSWDPSTDTQYF; CDR3nt: TGTGCCAGCAGCTGGGACCCTAGCACAGATACGCAGTATTTT
d_gene: NA; v_gene: TRBV13; abundance: few; j_gene: TRBJ2-7; CDR3aa: CASSFTTTYEQYF; CDR3nt: TGTGCCAGCAGCTTCACCACAACTTACGAGCAGTACTTC
d_gene: TRBD2; v_gene: TRBV20-1; abundance: many; j_gene: TRBJ2-5; CDR3aa: CSAQVGLEKTQYF; CDR3nt: TGCAGTGCTCAGGTGGGACTAGAGAAGACCCAGTACTTC
d_gene: TRBD2; v_gene: TRBV11-1; abundance: many; j_gene: TRBJ2-4; CDR3aa: CASTMTSGRSVDIQYF; CDR3nt: TGTGCCAGCACCATGACTAGCGGGAGGTCTGTAGACATTCAGTACTTC
d_gene: NA; v_gene: TRBV5-1; abundance: few; j_gene: TRBJ2-6; CDR3aa: CASSGGGQVSGANVLTF; CDR3nt: TGCGCCAGCAGCGGCGGGGGACAGGTGTCTGGGGCCAACGTCCTGACTTTC
d_gene: NA; v_gene: TRBV5-1; abundance: many; j_gene: TRBJ2-7; CDR3aa: CASGSSGGEQYF; CDR3nt: TGCGCCAGCGGGTCCTCCGGTGGCGAGCAGTACTTC
d_gene: NA; v_gene: TRBV10-3; abundance: NA; j_gene: TRBJ2-7; CDR3aa: CAISEPTGIEYF; CDR3nt: TGTGCCATCAGTGAGCCGACAGGTATTGAGTACTTC
d_gene: TRBD2; v_gene: TRBV15; abundance: many; j_gene: TRBJ2-1; CDR3aa: CATSKRLAGEGNEQFF; CDR3nt: TGTGCCACCAGCAAGAGACTAGCGGGAGAGGGGAATGAGCAGTTCTTC
d_gene: NA; v_gene: TRBV25-1; abundance: many; j_gene: TRBJ1-1; CDR3aa: CASSDGTYTEAFF; CDR3nt: TGTGCCAGCAGCGACGGCACCTACACTGAAGCTTTCTTT
d_gene: NA; v_gene: TRBV20-1; abundance: many; j_gene: TRBJ2-5; CDR3aa: CSARDLARKETQYF; CDR3nt: TGCAGTGCTAGAGATTTGGCACGGAAAGAGACCCAGTACTTC
d_gene: NA; v_gene: TRBV12-3/TRBV12-4; abundance: many; j_gene: TRBJ2-3; CDR3aa: CASSGSTGDTSYDTQYF; CDR3nt: TGTGCCAGCAGTGGATCAACAGGGGATACTAGCTATGATACGCAGTATTTT
d_gene: NA; v_gene: TRBV10-3; abundance: many; j_gene: TRBJ1-2; CDR3aa: CATLRDKDYGYTF; CDR3nt: TGTGCCACGCTCCGGGACAAGGACTATGGCTACACCTTC
d_gene: NA; v_gene: TRBV5-1; abundance: NA; j_gene: TRBJ2-5; CDR3aa: CASSLVEGRETQYF; CDR3nt: TGCGCCAGCAGCTTGGTTGAGGGCCGAGAGACCCAGTACTTC
d_gene: NA; v_gene: TRBV4-1; abundance: many; j_gene: TRBJ1-1; CDR3aa: CASSQSLTSEAFF; CDR3nt: TGCGCCAGCAGCCAAAGTTTGACTAGTGAAGCTTTCTTT
d_gene: TRBD1; v_gene: TRBV5-1; abundance: many; j_gene: TRBJ2-5; CDR3aa: CASSAGTEQETQYF; CDR3nt: TGCGCCAGCAGCGCCGGGACAGAGCAAGAGACCCAGTACTTC
d_gene: NA; v_gene: TRBV12-3/TRBV12-4; abundance: many; j_gene: TRBJ2-7; CDR3aa: CASSTEARARYEQYF; CDR3nt: TGTGCCAGCAGTACCGAAGCGCGAGCTCGATACGAGCAGTACTTC